Listed below are T cell receptor beta chains from one sample, sequenced in a study of Ad26.COV2.S vaccination and SARS-CoV-2 variants. Only in-frame clones appear in the TCRdb table, and some are missing; sequencing was by immunoSEQ multiplex PCR. The sample contains about 350,000 clones, 92% of which appear only once. The sample consisted of peripheral blood, taken after recovery from COVID-19. These receptor sequences come from a human donor who had recovered from COVID-19. Both conserved end residues are part of each CDR3. A D gene is named only where the DNA matches it firmly.

CDR3aa: CAISNRGQYIEAFF
CDR3nt: TGTGCCATCAGTAACAGGGGGCAATACATTGAAGCTTTCTTT
d_gene: TRBD1
j_gene: TRBJ1-1
v_gene: TRBV10-3

CDR3aa: CASSQGAGDTDTQYF
CDR3nt: TGCGCCAGCAGCCAAGGAGCGGGGGACACAGATACGCAGTATTTT
d_gene: TRBD2
j_gene: TRBJ2-3
v_gene: TRBV4-3

CDR3aa: CASSPGGNEQFF
CDR3nt: TGTGCCAGCTCACCAGGCGGCAATGAGCAGTTCTTC
d_gene: .
j_gene: TRBJ2-1
v_gene: TRBV18

CDR3aa: CASSTGLDYTF
CDR3nt: TGTGCCAGCAGTACGGGGTTAGACTACACCTTC
d_gene: .
j_gene: TRBJ1-2
v_gene: TRBV6-5

CDR3aa: CASRRSGTGNTEAFF
CDR3nt: TGTGCCAGCAGACGATCCGGGACGGGGAACACTGAAGCTTTCTTT
d_gene: .
j_gene: TRBJ1-1
v_gene: TRBV6-5

CDR3aa: CASRSGGGYTGELFF
CDR3nt: TGTGCCAGCAGATCAGGGGGCGGGTACACCGGGGAGCTGTTTTTT
d_gene: TRBD1
j_gene: TRBJ2-2
v_gene: TRBV7-8

CDR3aa: CASSVGFMNTEAFF
CDR3nt: TGTGCCAGCAGCGTAGGATTCATGAACACTGAAGCTTTCTTT
d_gene: .
j_gene: TRBJ1-1
v_gene: TRBV9

CDR3aa: CSVEDRQGETQYF
CDR3nt: TGCAGCGTTGAGGACAGGCAAGGGGAGACCCAGTACTTC
d_gene: TRBD1
j_gene: TRBJ2-5
v_gene: TRBV29-1

CDR3aa: CASSLVGLVAEAFF
CDR3nt: TGCGCCAGCAGCTTAGTCGGGCTCGTCGCTGAAGCTTTCTTT
d_gene: .
j_gene: TRBJ1-1
v_gene: TRBV5-1

CDR3aa: CASSPLQDSPLHF
CDR3nt: TGTGCCAGCAGTCCCTTACAGGATTCACCCCTCCACTTT
d_gene: .
j_gene: TRBJ1-6
v_gene: TRBV27

CDR3aa: CAIPRFERPGDYGYTF
CDR3nt: TGTGCCATCCCCCGGTTCGAAAGGCCGGGTGACTATGGCTACACCTTC
d_gene: .
j_gene: TRBJ1-2
v_gene: TRBV10-3

CDR3aa: CASSLESGAGYGYTF
CDR3nt: TGTGCCAGCAGCTTAGAATCAGGGGCGGGTTATGGCTACACCTTC
d_gene: .
j_gene: TRBJ1-2
v_gene: TRBV7-2

CDR3aa: CASSLARGAGTPLHF
CDR3nt: TGTGCCAGCAGCTTAGCAAGGGGCGCGGGGACACCCCTCCACTTT
d_gene: .
j_gene: TRBJ1-6
v_gene: TRBV7-2

CDR3aa: CASSLGGDSGNTIYF
CDR3nt: TGTGCCAGCAGCTTAGGGGGGGACTCTGGAAACACCATATATTTT
d_gene: .
j_gene: TRBJ1-3
v_gene: TRBV11-2

CDR3aa: CASSKGWGWIAVFAYEQYF
CDR3nt: TGTGCCAGCAGCAAAGGGTGGGGATGGATAGCGGTTTTTGCCTACGAGCAGTACTTC
d_gene: .
j_gene: TRBJ2-7
v_gene: TRBV21-1